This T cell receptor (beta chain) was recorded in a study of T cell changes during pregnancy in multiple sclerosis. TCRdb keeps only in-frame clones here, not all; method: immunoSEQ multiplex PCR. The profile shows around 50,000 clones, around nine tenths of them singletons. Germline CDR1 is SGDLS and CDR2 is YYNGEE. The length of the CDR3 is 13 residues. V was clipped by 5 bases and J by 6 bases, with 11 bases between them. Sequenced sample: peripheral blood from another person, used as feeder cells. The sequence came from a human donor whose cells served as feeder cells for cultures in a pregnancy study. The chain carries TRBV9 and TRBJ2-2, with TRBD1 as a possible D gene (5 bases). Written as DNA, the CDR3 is TGTGCCAGCAGAAGGGGTTTGTCCGGGGAGCTGTTTTTT. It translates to CASRRGLSGELFF.